Sequencing of this T cell receptor (beta chain) was carried out in a study of Ad26.COV2.S vaccination and SARS-CoV-2 variants. Measured with immunoSEQ multiplex PCR; TCRdb has only the in-frame clones, and not every one. The sample shows some 350,000 clones, around 92% of them seen only once. The V gene end was trimmed by 7 bases and the J gene end by 8 bases; junction bases not matched to a gene: 7. Germline V gene sequence: CDR1 SQVTM, CDR2 ANQGSEA. CDR3 length equals 11 residues. The clonotype comes from a human donor who had recovered from COVID-19. The sequencing here drew on peripheral blood, taken after recovery from COVID-19. This chain connects TRBV29-1 to TRBJ1-2; 7 bases agree with TRBD1. CDR3: CSAGQERGYTF. Here the CDR3 DNA reads TGCAGCGCTGGACAGGAACGGGGCTACACCTTC.